The T cell receptor beta chain under discussion was sequenced for a study of blood T cell repertoires in COVID-19. Looking at the study overall: The cDNA or gDNA used as material had been derived from T cells, B-cell-depleted T cells, or PBMCs.

Per the original methods: Estimates of nucleated cell counts were drawn from the amplification of reference gene primers. Method: immunoSEQ multiplex PCR; TCRdb's copy keeps in-frame clones and lacks some. V, J and clone size are taken as reported in that table, and D and trimming were inferred from the DNA itself. The table shows over 200,000 clones, with 89% occurring only once. The junction had 6 bases not matched to a gene; V was cut back by 4 bases and J by 13 bases. The CDR3 has 12 residues. From germline, CDR1 is KGHDR and CDR2 SFDVKD. The sequence came from a man aged 60 to 75 who had recovered from COVID-19. The rearrangement uses TRBV24-1 and TRBJ2-1, with 7 bases lining up with TRBD1. Sequences were obtained from peripheral blood. The CDR3 loop reads CATSDTSGGQFF. DNA of the CDR3: TGTGCCACCAGTGACACGTCAGGGGGACAGTTCTTC.